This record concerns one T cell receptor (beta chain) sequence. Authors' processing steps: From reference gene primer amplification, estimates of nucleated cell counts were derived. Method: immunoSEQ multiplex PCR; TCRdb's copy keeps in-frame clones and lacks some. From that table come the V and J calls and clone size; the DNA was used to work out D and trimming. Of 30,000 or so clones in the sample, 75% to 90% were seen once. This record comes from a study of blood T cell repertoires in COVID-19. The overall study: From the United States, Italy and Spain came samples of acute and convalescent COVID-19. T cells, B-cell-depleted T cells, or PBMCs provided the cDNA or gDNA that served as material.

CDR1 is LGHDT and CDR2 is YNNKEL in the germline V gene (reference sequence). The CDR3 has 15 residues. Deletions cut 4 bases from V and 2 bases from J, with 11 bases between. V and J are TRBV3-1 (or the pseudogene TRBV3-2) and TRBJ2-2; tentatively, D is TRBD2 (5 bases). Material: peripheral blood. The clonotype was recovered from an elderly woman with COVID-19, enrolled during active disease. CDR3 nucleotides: TGTGCCAGCAGCCCGACGACTATAAACACCGGGGAGCTGTTTTTT. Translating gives CASSPTTINTGELFF.